This entry describes one T cell receptor (beta chain). This sample was included in a study of pediatric ulcerative colitis. The survey-level immunoSEQ assay was used. Sequencing used immunoSEQ multiplex PCR; TCRdb keeps in-frame clones, though not all of them. The sample carries about 64,000 clones, roughly nine tenths recorded once. The sequence was obtained from a boy under 18 with severe ulcerative colitis. The sequenced material came from blood.

The chain's CDR3 is CAITKQGDEQFF. CDR3 coding DNA: TGTGCCATCACTAAACAGGGAGATGAGCAGTTCTTC. The chain is built from TRBV10-3 and TRBJ2-1, with D possibly TRBD1 on 6 matching bases. Germline assignment: CDR1 ENHRY and CDR2 SYGVKD. The CDR3 covers 12 residues. Trimming cost V 7 bases and J 8 bases, with 12 bases left between them.